What follows is one TCR beta chain and its context. The V and J ends lost 6 bases and 4 bases respectively, with 16 bases between them. This CDR3 region has 14 residues. Germline CDR1 SEHNR, CDR2 FQNEAQ (reference sequence). TCRdb ran MiXCR on the 5' RACE reads and lists one entry per CDR3 protein. Of roughly 230,000 distinct CDR3 sequences listed, approximately 7.6% are singletons. The data were taken from a study of CD8 T cells in ankylosing spondylitis. This sequence joins TRBV7-9 and TRBJ2-7; D possibly matches TRBD1 or TRBD2 (5 bases each). This TCR derives from a female donor with ankylosing spondylitis or in good health (not recorded which). Sequencing was done on a sample of blood, either unsorted or a sorted T cell fraction (not recorded which). CDR3 protein: CASSSPGTPYEQYF. The DNA of the CDR3 is TGTGCCAGCAGTTCCCCCGGGACCCCATACGAGCAGTACTTC.